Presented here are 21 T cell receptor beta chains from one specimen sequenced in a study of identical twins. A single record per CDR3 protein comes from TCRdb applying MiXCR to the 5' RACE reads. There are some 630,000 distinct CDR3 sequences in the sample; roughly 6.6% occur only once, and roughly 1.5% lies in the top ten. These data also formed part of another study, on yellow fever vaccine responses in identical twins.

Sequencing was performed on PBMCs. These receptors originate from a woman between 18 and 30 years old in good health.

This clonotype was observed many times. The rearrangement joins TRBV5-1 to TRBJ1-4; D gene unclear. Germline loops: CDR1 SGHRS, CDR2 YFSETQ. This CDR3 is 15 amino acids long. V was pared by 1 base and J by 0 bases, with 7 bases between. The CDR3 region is CASSLTGATNEKLFF. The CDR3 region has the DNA TGCGCCAGCAGCTTGACGGGAGCAACTAATGAAAAACTGTTTTTT.

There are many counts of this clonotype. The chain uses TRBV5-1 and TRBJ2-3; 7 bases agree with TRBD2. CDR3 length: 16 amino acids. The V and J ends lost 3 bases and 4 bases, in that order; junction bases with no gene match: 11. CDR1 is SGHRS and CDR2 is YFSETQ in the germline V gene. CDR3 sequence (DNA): TGCGCCAGCAGCTCATCGAAAGCGGGGAGACCAGATACGCAGTATTTT. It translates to CASSSSKAGRPDTQYF.

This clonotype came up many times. The CDR3 sequence is CASSRGVGHGITEAFF. In DNA form, the CDR3 reads TGTGCCAGCAGCCGAGGGGTAGGACACGGGATTACTGAAGCTTTCTTT. This chain joins TRBV11-2 and TRBJ1-1; D may be TRBD1 (5 bases). The CDR3 runs 16 residues. Between the trimmed V and J ends, which lost 5 bases and 5 bases, there was a span of 21 bases. The germline CDR1 and CDR2 sequences are SGHAT and FQNNGV.

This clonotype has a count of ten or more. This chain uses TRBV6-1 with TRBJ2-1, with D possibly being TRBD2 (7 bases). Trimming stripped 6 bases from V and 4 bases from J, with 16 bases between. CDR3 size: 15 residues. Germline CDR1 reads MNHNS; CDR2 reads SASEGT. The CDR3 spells CASSPGGGGYNEQFF. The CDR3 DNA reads TGTGCCAGCAGCCCCGGGGGCGGGGGATACAATGAGCAGTTCTTC.

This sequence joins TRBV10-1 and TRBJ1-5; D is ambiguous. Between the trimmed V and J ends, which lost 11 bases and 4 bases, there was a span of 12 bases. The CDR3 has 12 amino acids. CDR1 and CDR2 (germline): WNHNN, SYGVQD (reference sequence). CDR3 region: CAEVCGNQPQHF. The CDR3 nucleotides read TGCGCCGAGGTCTGTGGGAATCAGCCCCAGCATTTT.

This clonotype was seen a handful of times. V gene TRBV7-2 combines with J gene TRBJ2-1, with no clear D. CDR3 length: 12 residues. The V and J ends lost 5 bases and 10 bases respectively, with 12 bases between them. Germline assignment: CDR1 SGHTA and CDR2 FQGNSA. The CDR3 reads CASSPFLGEQFF. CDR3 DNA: TGTGCCAGCAGCCCATTCCTAGGGGAGCAGTTCTTC.

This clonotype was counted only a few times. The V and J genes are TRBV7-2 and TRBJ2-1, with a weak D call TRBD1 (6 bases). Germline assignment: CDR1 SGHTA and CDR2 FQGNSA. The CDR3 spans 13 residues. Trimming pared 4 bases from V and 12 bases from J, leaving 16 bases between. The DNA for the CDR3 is TGTGCCAGCAGCTCCCCACAGGGTTTGGGGCAGTTCTTC. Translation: CASSSPQGLGQFF.

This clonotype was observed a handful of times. CDR3 region: CASSPGVDGTNEQYV. The DNA of the CDR3 is TGTGCCAGCAGCCCGGGAGTTGACGGAACTAACGAGCAGTACGTC. The chain is built from TRBV5-5 and TRBJ2-7; maybe TRBD2 (6 bases). This CDR3 contains 15 residues. V gave up 4 bases and J gave up 5 bases, with 19 bases separating them. The V gene's germline CDR1 is SGHKS and CDR2 YYEKEE (reference sequence).

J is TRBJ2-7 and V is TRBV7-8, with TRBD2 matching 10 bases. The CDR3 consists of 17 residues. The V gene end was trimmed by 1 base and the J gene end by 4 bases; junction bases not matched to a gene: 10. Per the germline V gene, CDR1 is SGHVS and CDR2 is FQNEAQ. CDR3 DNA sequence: TGTGCCAGCAGCTTAGGCCCCGCTAGCGGGGGTCTTTACGAGCAGTACGTC. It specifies CASSLGPASGGLYEQYV.

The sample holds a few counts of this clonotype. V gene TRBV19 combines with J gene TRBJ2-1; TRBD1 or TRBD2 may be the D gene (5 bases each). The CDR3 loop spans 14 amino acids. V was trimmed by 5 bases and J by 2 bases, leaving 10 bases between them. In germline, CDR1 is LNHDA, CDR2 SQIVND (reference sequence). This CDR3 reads CASSPVGPYNEQFF. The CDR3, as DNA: TGTGCCAGTAGTCCAGTGGGACCCTACAATGAGCAGTTCTTC.

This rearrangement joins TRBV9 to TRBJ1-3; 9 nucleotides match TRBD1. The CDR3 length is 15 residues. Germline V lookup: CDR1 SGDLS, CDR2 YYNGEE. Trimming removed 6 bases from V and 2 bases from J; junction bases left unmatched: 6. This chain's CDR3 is CASTRDRVPGNTIYF. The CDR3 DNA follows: TGTGCCAGCACCCGGGACAGGGTCCCTGGAAACACCATATATTTT.

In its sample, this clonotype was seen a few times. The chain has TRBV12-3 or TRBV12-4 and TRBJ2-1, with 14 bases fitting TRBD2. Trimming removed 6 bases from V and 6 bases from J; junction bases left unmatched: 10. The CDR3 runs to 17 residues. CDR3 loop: CASRPGTSGSLGNEQFF. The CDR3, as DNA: TGTGCCAGCAGACCCGGGACTAGCGGGAGTCTTGGCAATGAGCAGTTCTTC.

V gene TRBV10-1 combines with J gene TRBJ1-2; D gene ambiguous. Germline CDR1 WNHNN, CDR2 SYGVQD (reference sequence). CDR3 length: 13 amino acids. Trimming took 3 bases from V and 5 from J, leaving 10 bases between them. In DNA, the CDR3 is TGCGCCAGCAGTGACTCGAACTCTTATGGCTACACCTTC. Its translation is CASSDSNSYGYTF.

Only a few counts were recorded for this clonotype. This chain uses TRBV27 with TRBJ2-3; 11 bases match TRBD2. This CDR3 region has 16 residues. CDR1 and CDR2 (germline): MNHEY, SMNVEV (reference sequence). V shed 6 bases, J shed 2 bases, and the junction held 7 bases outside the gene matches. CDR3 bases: TGTGCCAGCAGACGCGTAGCGGGAGGGCTCACAGATACGCAGTATTTT. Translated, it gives CASRRVAGGLTDTQYF.

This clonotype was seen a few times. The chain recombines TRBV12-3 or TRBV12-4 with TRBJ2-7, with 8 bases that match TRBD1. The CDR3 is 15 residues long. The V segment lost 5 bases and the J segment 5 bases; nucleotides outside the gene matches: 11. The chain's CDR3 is CASSPSGTGRNEQYF. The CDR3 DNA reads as TGTGCCAGCAGTCCGTCCGGGACAGGACGCAACGAGCAGTACTTC.

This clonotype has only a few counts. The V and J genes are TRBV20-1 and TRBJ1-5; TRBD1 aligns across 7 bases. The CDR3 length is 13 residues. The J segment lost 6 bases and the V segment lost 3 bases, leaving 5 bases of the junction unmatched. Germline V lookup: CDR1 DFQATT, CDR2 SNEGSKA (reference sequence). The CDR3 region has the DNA TGCAGTGCTAGCAGGGGGGATGTTCAGCCCCAGCATTTT. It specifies CSASRGDVQPQHF.

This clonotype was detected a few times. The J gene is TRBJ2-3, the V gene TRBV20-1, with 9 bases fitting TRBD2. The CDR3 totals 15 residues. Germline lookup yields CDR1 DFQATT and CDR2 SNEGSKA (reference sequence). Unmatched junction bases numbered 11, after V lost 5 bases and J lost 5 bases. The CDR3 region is CSAVRVAGGKDTQYF. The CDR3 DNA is TGCAGTGCTGTACGAGTTGCGGGAGGGAAAGATACGCAGTATTTT.

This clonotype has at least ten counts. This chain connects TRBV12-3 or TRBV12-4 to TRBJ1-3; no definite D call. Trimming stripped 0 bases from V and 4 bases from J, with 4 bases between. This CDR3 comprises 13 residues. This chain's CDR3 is CASSLARGNTIYF. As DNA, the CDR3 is TGTGCCAGCAGTTTAGCGCGAGGAAACACCATATATTTT.

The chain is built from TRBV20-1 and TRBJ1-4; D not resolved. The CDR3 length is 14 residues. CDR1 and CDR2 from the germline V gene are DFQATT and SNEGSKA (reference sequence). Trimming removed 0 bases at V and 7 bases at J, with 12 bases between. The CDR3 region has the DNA TGCAGTGCTAGAGATCTTTGGGATGGTGAAAAACTGTTTTTT. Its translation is CSARDLWDGEKLFF.

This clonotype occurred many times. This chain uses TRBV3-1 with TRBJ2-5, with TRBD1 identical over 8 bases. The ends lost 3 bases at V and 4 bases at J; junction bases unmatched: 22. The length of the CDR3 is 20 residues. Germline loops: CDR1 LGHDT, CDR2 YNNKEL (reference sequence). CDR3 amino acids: CASSHPTGAEFGSWLETQYF. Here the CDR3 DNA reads TGTGCCAGCAGCCATCCGACAGGGGCCGAATTCGGAAGTTGGTTAGAGACCCAGTACTTC.

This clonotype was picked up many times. Here the CDR3 DNA reads TGTGCCAGCAGTTACTCTGACTATGGCTACACCTTC. Its protein is CASSYSDYGYTF. This sequence joins TRBV6-6 and TRBJ1-2; D unclear. The CDR3 has 12 amino acids. Trimming cost V 0 bases and J 3 bases, with 2 bases left between them. The germline V gene has CDR1 MNHNY and CDR2 SVGAGI (reference sequence).